This T cell receptor (beta chain) derives from a study of breast tumors, draining lymph nodes, adjacent tissues. TCRdb independently ran MiXCR on the multiplex PCR reads; one entry per CDR3 protein. Of some 200,000 distinct CDR3 sequences listed, around 29% are singletons. This clonotype has a single count. Antigen unknown. The CDR3 has 14 amino acids. CDR1 is SGHRS, CDR2 YFSETQ, per germline. The germline V and J ends were trimmed by 4 bases and 6 bases, with 13 bases remaining between them. Axillary draining lymph nodes of breast cancer patients supplied the node samples. Findings and caveats of the study: Compared with basal-like, luminal-like tumors shared significantly more repertoire with nontumor tissue. Tumor TCR diversity was below lymph nodes but above nontumor tissue.

Material for sequencing was axillary lymph node tissue. The sequence came from a female donor with breast cancer. Some clones in this sample may be carry-over from other donors' samples. The rearrangement links TRBV5-1 to TRBJ2-2; TRBD1 or TRBD2 may be the D gene (5 bases each). CDR3 loop: CASSGGQSAGELFF. The CDR3 DNA is TGCGCCAGCAGCGGGGGTCAGTCGGCCGGGGAGCTGTTTTTT.